These 29 T cell receptor beta chains were all obtained from the same sample, sequenced in a study of blood T cell repertoires in COVID-19. Data came from immunoSEQ multiplex PCR; TCRdb stores just in-frame clones and leaves some out. This table has about 170,000 clones, about 74% appearing once. Sequencing was performed on peripheral blood. The receptors were gathered from a woman of 80 years or more with acute or convalescent COVID-19.

J is TRBJ2-2 and V is TRBV2; 9 nucleotides match TRBD1. Germline trimming cut 4 bases from V and 0 bases from J; bases unmatched to any gene: 0. This CDR3 has 15 amino acids. Germline V gene lookup returns CDR1 SNHLY and CDR2 FYNNEI. CDR3 region: CASSGQGANTGELFF. Here the CDR3 DNA reads TGTGCCAGCAGTGGACAGGGGGCGAACACCGGGGAGCTGTTTTTT.

This chain connects TRBV3-1 (or the pseudogene TRBV3-2) to TRBJ2-4; weak D call: TRBD2 (5 bases). V shed 0 bases and J shed 5 bases, with 11 bases lying between them. CDR3 length equals 15 residues. The germline V gene encodes CDR1 LGHDT and CDR2 YNNKEL (reference sequence). For the CDR3, the DNA is TGTGCCAGCAGCCAAGATACGGGATCTCAAAACATTCAGTACTTC. Translated, it gives CASSQDTGSQNIQYF.

Note on this clone: Other DNA sequences in this specimen translate into the identical CDR3. The rearrangement uses TRBV24-1 and TRBJ1-5; 8 bases align to TRBD1. CDR1 and CDR2 from the germline V gene are KGHDR and SFDVKD. V trimming: 3 bases; J trimming: 5 bases; junction bases outside the gene matches: 2. CDR3 size: 14 residues. The CDR3 here is CATSDVTGDQPQHF. CDR3 coding DNA: TGTGCCACCAGTGATGTGACAGGGGATCAGCCCCAGCATTTT.

Comment on this clone: This likely came from a read error, as a far larger clone is one base away. This chain links TRBV7-9 with TRBJ2-1; no clear D. CDR1 and CDR2 from the germline V gene are SEHNR and FQNEAQ (reference sequence). The CDR3 extends over 13 amino acids. Trimming took off 1 base at V and 4 bases at J, with 5 bases between the two ends. This CDR3 is CASSLGLYNEQFF. The CDR3 DNA follows: TGTGCCAGCAGCTTAGGACTTTACAATGAGCAGTTCTTC.

This chain uses TRBV29-1 with TRBJ1-2; no firm D call. The CDR3 is 12 residues long. Germline values: CDR1 SQVTM, CDR2 ANQGSEA. V lost 7 bases, J lost 3 bases, and 12 bases lay in between. The DNA of the CDR3 is TGCAGCGCCACCAGGCCATACTATGGCTACACCTTC. It codes for CSATRPYYGYTF.

CDR3 in amino acids: CASSYSASDYVEQFF. CDR3 in DNA: TGTGCCAGCAGTTACTCGGCTAGCGACTATGTTGAGCAGTTCTTC. The rearrangement joins TRBV6-5 to TRBJ2-1; tentatively, D is TRBD2 (6 bases). Trimming took off 0 bases at V and 9 bases at J, with 15 bases between the two ends. The CDR3 is 15 amino acids. Germline V gene lookup returns CDR1 MNHEY and CDR2 SVGAGI.

The chain combines TRBV11-2 with TRBJ2-7, with D possibly being TRBD1 (6 bases). Looked up from germline, CDR1 is SGHAT and CDR2 is FQNNGV. The CDR3 extends over 12 amino acids. V was clipped by 4 bases and J by 5 bases, with 9 bases between them. The CDR3, as DNA: TGTGCCAGCAGCTCGGACAGTAACGAGCAGTACTTC. Protein sequence: CASSSDSNEQYF. Variable domain in full (rest from reference TRBV11-2 and TRBJ2-7): EAGVAQSPRYKIIEKRQSVAFWCNPISGHATLYWYQQILGQGPKLLIQFQNNGVVDDSQLPKDRFSAERLKGVDSTLKIQPAKLEDSAVYLCASSSDSNEQYFGPGTRLTVT.

The genes are TRBV18 and TRBJ1-6; TRBD1 might be the D (5 bases). V was cut by 2 bases and J by 7 bases, with 6 bases left in between. The CDR3 runs 13 residues. Germline V CDR1 and CDR2: KGHSH, LQKENI. The CDR3 DNA sequence: TGTGCCAGCTCACCAGACAGAAATTCACCCCTCCACTTT. It translates to CASSPDRNSPLHF.

The chain combines TRBV27 with TRBJ2-7, with 8 bases fitting TRBD1. V shed 8 bases and J 0 bases; nucleotides not matched to a gene: 15. Germline CDR1 is MNHEY and CDR2 is SMNVEV (reference sequence). This CDR3 contains 17 residues. The CDR3, as DNA: TGTGCCAGCTGCCCGGGACAGGCGGAACCCCTCTCCTACGAGCAGTACTTC. The encoded protein is CASCPGQAEPLSYEQYF.

This clone was recorded a few times. The chain uses TRBV28 and TRBJ1-4, with D hard to call. This CDR3 has 14 amino acids. Per the germline V gene, CDR1 is MDHEN and CDR2 is SYDVKM. V was shortened by 7 bases and J by 5 bases, with 14 bases between the two germline ends. The CDR3 sequence is CASTAGTLNEKLFF. The CDR3 nucleotides read TGTGCCAGCACCGCGGGCACCCTAAATGAAAAACTGTTTTTT.

The chain joins TRBV10-2 to TRBJ2-5; D not certain. The CDR3 has 14 residues. In germline, CDR1 is WSHSY, CDR2 SAAADI. V lost 8 bases and J lost 4, with 17 bases in between. The CDR3 DNA is TGCGCCAGCTCTGAGTCGGGCAGTTCAGAGACCCAGTACTTC. It translates to CASSESGSSETQYF.

The table lists this clone with a few counts. The rearrangement links TRBV27 to TRBJ2-1; no reliable D call. The CDR3 extends over 11 amino acids. Per germline, CDR1 MNHEY and CDR2 SMNVEV (reference sequence). V gave up 5 bases and J gave up 4 bases, with 3 bases separating them. The CDR3 here is CASSQYNEQFF. CDR3 nucleotides: TGTGCCAGCAGTCAGTACAATGAGCAGTTCTTC.

The table lists this clone with a few counts. This chain connects TRBV5-6 to TRBJ2-7; 9 bases are shared with TRBD2. The CDR3 is made up of 14 amino acids. The trim removed 0 bases at V and 3 bases at J, leaving 1 base unmatched. The V gene's germline CDR1 is SGHDT and CDR2 YYEEEE. DNA for the CDR3: TGTGCCAGCAGCTTGGTTAGCGGGAGCTACGAGCAGTACTTC. It yields the protein CASSLVSGSYEQYF.

This clone was seen only once. The chain carries TRBV27 and TRBJ2-7; 11 positions agree with TRBD2. This CDR3 has 16 residues. Per the germline V gene, CDR1 is MNHEY and CDR2 is SMNVEV (reference sequence). V shed 3 bases and J 3 bases; nucleotides not matched to a gene: 7. The CDR3 loop is CASSFSGTSGYYEQYF. The CDR3 coding sequence is TGTGCCAGCAGTTTCTCCGGGACTAGCGGTTACTACGAGCAGTACTTC.

V is TRBV4-3 and J is TRBJ1-1; D is unclear. This CDR3 region has 14 residues. Looked up from germline, CDR1 is LGHNA and CDR2 is YSLEER. Trimming took 0 bases from V and 3 from J, leaving 8 bases between them. The CDR3 loop is CASSQDGPDTEAFF. CDR3 coding DNA: TGCGCCAGCAGCCAAGATGGTCCGGACACTGAAGCTTTCTTT.

This clone has a handful of counts. V gene TRBV28 combines with J gene TRBJ1-2, with D perhaps TRBD1 (6 bases). V lost 6 bases to trimming and J lost 8 bases, with 22 bases between them. Germline CDR1 reads MDHEN; CDR2 reads SYDVKM. The CDR3 contains 15 residues. The CDR3 DNA reads TGTGCCAGCAGGCGTAGGCCCAGACAGGAGTTCGGCTACACCTTC. Translated: CASRRRPRQEFGYTF.

The rearrangement uses TRBV2 and TRBJ2-7; D is possibly TRBD2 (6 bases). Germline values: CDR1 SNHLY, CDR2 FYNNEI. CDR3 length equals 15 residues. V gave up 4 bases and J gave up 2 bases, with 15 bases separating them. The CDR3 DNA is TGTGCCAGCAGTGTTAGTTGGGAGGTCCCCTACGAGCAGTACTTC. Encoded protein: CASSVSWEVPYEQYF.

The genes are TRBV5-1 and TRBJ2-1; weak D call: TRBD2 (6 bases). V lost 1 base, J lost 0 bases, and 11 bases lay in between. CDR3 length equals 16 residues. Germline CDR1 and CDR2: SGHRS and YFSETQ. The CDR3 reads CASSLSGPSSYNEQFF. CDR3 coding DNA: TGCGCCAGCAGCTTGAGCGGGCCAAGCTCCTACAATGAGCAGTTCTTC.

The V and J genes are TRBV19 and TRBJ2-6; 8 positions match TRBD1. The CDR3 length is 17 residues. V lost 0 bases and J lost 2; bases outside the gene matches: 3. In germline, CDR1 is LNHDA, CDR2 SQIVND (reference sequence). The CDR3 bases are TGTGCCAGTAGTATAGAGGGCAGGGGGCCTGGGGCCAACGTCCTGACTTTC. This gives the protein CASSIEGRGPGANVLTF.

The chain's CDR3 is CASSSQQGQGAFF. Here the CDR3 DNA reads TGTGCCAGTAGTTCCCAACAAGGCCAGGGAGCTTTCTTT. The chain carries TRBV19 and TRBJ1-1; possible D gene TRBD1, 5 bases. Germline values: CDR1 LNHDA, CDR2 SQIVND (reference sequence). The CDR3 loop spans 13 amino acids. Trimming took off 5 bases at V and 10 bases at J, with 17 bases between the two ends.

This clone showed up just a few times. The chain carries TRBV19 and TRBJ2-7; 11 nucleotides align to TRBD2. This CDR3 is 16 amino acids long. The germline V gene has CDR1 LNHDA and CDR2 SQIVND (reference sequence). Losses at the gene ends were 6 bases for V and 4 bases for J; bases not matched to a gene: 11. CDR3 in amino acids: CASSFSSGRRGYEQYF. CDR3 DNA sequence: TGTGCCAGTAGCTTCTCTAGCGGGAGGCGAGGATACGAGCAGTACTTC.

The genes are TRBV28 and TRBJ1-2; 10 positions agree with TRBD1. The CDR3 contains 14 residues. Germline CDR1 MDHEN, CDR2 SYDVKM. J gave up 9 bases and V 6 bases, and 10 bases lay outside the gene matches. The CDR3 bases are TGTGCCAGCAGGGAAACCGGGACAGGGGCACGCTACACCTTC. It translates to CASRETGTGARYTF.

The chain combines TRBV7-2 with TRBJ2-2, with 10 bases fitting TRBD1. This CDR3 contains 15 residues. Germline V gene data show CDR1 as SGHTA and CDR2 as FQGNSA. V trimming: 1 base; J trimming: 7 bases; junction bases outside the gene matches: 3. CDR3 nucleotide sequence: TGTGCCAGCAGCTTAGTGGGACAGGGGCACGGGGAGCTGTTTTTT. This sequence encodes CASSLVGQGHGELFF.

V gene TRBV29-1 combines with J gene TRBJ1-4; D remains ambiguous. Germline V gene lookup returns CDR1 SQVTM and CDR2 ANQGSEA. Trimming cost V 3 bases and J 5 bases, with 10 bases left between them. The CDR3 extends over 13 amino acids. The CDR3 DNA reads as TGCAGCGTTGAGTTGGCTGCCAATGAAAAACTGTTTTTT. This encodes CSVELAANEKLFF.

This clone was seen once. This chain connects TRBV2 to TRBJ2-5; D is possibly TRBD2 (5 bases). CDR1 and CDR2 (germline): SNHLY, FYNNEI. The CDR3 runs 15 residues. Trimming pared 1 base from V and 5 bases from J, leaving 14 bases between. The CDR3 DNA is TGTGCCAGCAGTGAAGGGCCACTAGACGGCGAGACCCAGTACTTC. Translation: CASSEGPLDGETQYF.

V is TRBV10-3 and J is TRBJ2-5, with 11 nucleotides matching TRBD2. V was pared by 4 bases and J by 1 base, with 11 bases of the junction left unmatched. Germline V gene lookup returns CDR1 ENHRY and CDR2 SYGVKD. This CDR3 spans 18 amino acids. CDR3 region: CAISGGGSGRGGQETQYF. CDR3 DNA: TGTGCCATCAGTGGCGGTGGTAGCGGGAGGGGGGGCCAAGAGACCCAGTACTTC.

This clone was seen a few times. The chain employs TRBV14 and TRBJ2-3, with TRBD2 as a possible D gene (6 bases). V lost 6 bases and J 0 bases, leaving 10 bases between the germline ends. CDR1 is SGHDN, CDR2 FVKESK, per germline. CDR3 length equals 14 residues. The CDR3 protein is CASRTGTSTDTQYF. The DNA of the CDR3 is TGTGCCAGCAGAACGGGGACTAGCACAGATACGCAGTATTTT.

This clone was counted only a few times. The chain couples TRBV29-1 to TRBJ2-7, with D tentatively TRBD2 (7 bases). The CDR3 has 12 residues. Trimming cost V 7 bases and J 2 bases, with 12 bases left between them. Germline-derived CDR1 and CDR2 are SQVTM and ANQGSEA. The chain's CDR3 is CSGGGGTYEQYF. As DNA, the CDR3 is TGCAGCGGAGGGGGGGGCACCTACGAGCAGTACTTC.

The V call is TRBV5-4, the J call TRBJ2-3, with 9 positions matching TRBD2. CDR1 is SGHNT, CDR2 YYREEE, per germline (reference sequence). This CDR3 is 18 amino acids long. The junction had 12 bases not matched to a gene; V was cut back by 0 bases and J by 4 bases. The DNA of the CDR3 is TGTGCCAGCAGCTTGGAGATATTAGCGGGAGCCGGCGCAGATACGCAGTATTTT. This codes for CASSLEILAGAGADTQYF. The whole variable domain, remainder taken from reference TRBV5-4 and TRBJ2-3, is ETGVTQSPTHLIKTRGQQVTLRCSSQSGHNTVSWYQQALGQGPQFIFQYYREEENGRGNFPPRFSGLQFPNYSSELNVNALELDDSALYLCASSLEILAGAGADTQYFGPGTRLTVL.